This entry concerns a single T cell receptor (beta chain). Its antigen is not known. Trimming cost V 0 bases and J 2 bases; bases outside gene matches: 5. Germline V CDR1 and CDR2: SEHNR, FQNEAQ (reference sequence). The CDR3 spans 16 residues. The data were obtained in a study of post-analysis software for immune sequencing data. Looking at the study overall: The study covered relapsing-remitting, secondary progressive and progressive-relapsing courses of multiple sclerosis.

The authors incorporated unique molecular identifiers into the TCR beta cDNA libraries. About 500,000 cDNA molecules were obtained from 1 to 10 million T cells. In TCRdb, the PCR reads were re-called with MiXCR into one record per CDR3 protein. The data contain approximately 360,000 distinct CDR3 sequences, approximately 38% of them singletons. Study outcomes and limitations: A few TRBV segments (TRBV5-6, TRBV5-1 and TRBV20-1 among them) occurred more frequently in patients than in controls. Normalized Chao1 diversity was significantly lower in multiple sclerosis patients than in controls. Under F measure analysis, samples from one preparation batch co-clustered strongly.

Sequencing used blood. The clonotype comes from a girl between 5 and 17 years old with multiple sclerosis. V usage is TRBV7-9 and J usage is TRBJ1-2, with 8 bases matching TRBD1. This CDR3 is CASSLAGQGENYGYTF. CDR3 coding DNA: TGTGCCAGCAGCTTAGCCGGACAGGGCGAGAACTATGGCTACACCTTC.